The subject of this entry is one T cell receptor (beta chain). Its antigen is still unknown. This sample was taken from a study of cytomegalovirus exposure and HLA in healthy donors. Whole-study results and caveats: Common viral pathogens (according to a later analysis) appeared linked to several of the most significant clusters. Analyzed later, most CMV-associated TCR beta chains appeared HLA-restricted. Immune exposure information available was restricted to CMV serostatus.

PCR employed 60 Vbeta and 13 Jbeta primers. The data were produced by immunoSEQ multiplex PCR, yet TCRdb's version contains in-frame clones alone and is incomplete. The sample records roughly 130,000 clones, about 80% being singletons. The clonotype originates from a man aged 30-40 years in good health and CMV-seronegative. The sample was PBMCs.

The CDR3 region is CASSELAGWGEQFF. The DNA of the CDR3 is TGTGCCAGCAGTGAACTAGCGGGGTGGGGTGAGCAGTTCTTC. This rearrangement joins TRBV2 to TRBJ2-1; 9 bases fit TRBD2. The CDR3 extends over 14 amino acids. After removal of 2 bases from V and 9 bases from J, the junction contained 5 bases not matched to a gene. Germline CDR1 and CDR2: SNHLY and FYNNEI. Full variable domain (missing parts from reference TRBV2 and TRBJ2-1): EPEVTQTPSHQVTQMGQEVILRCVPISNHLYFYWYRQILGQKVEFLVSFYNNEISEKSEIFDDQFSVERPDGSNFTLKIRSTKLEDSAMYFCASSELAGWGEQFFGPGTRLTVL.